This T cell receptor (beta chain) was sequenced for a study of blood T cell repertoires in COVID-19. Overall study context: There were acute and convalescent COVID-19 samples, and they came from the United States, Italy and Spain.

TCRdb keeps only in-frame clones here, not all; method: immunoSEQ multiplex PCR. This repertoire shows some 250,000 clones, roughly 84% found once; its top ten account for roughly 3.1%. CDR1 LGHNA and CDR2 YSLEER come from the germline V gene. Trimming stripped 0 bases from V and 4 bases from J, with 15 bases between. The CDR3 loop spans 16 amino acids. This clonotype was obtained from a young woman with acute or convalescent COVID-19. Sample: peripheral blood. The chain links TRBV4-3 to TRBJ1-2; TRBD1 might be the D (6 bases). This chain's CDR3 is CASSQDVVTGIYGYTF. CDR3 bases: TGCGCCAGCAGCCAAGATGTCGTTACAGGGATCTATGGCTACACCTTC.